The rows below give T cell receptor beta chains drawn from one sample of a study of T cells in Graves' hyperthyroidism and ophthalmopathy. MiXCR was run by TCRdb on the multiplex PCR reads, yielding one entry per CDR3 protein. Among around 520,000 distinct CDR3 sequences, 14% were seen once, and the ten largest hold more than 11%. Sequencing was done on a sample of blood. Receptor source: a woman aged 40 to 55 with Graves' hyperthyroidism. Both conserved end residues are part of each CDR3. The D gene is left open where the match is weak. A row's size may be missing; if present it is once, few, many or a size class.

cdr3_length	j_call	clone_size	d_call	v_call	cdr3_nt	cdr3_aa
16	TRBJ1-5	NA	NA	TRBV7-2	TGTGCCAGCAGCCACCGGACGGACGATAGCAATCAGCCCCAGCATTTT	CASSHRTDDSNQPQHF
16	TRBJ2-2	many	TRBD2	TRBV3-1	TGTGCCAGCAGCCAAGTAGACGGGAGGGCCTCCGGGGAGCTGTTTTTT	CASSQVDGRASGELFF
16	TRBJ2-7	NA	NA	TRBV2	TGTGCCAGCAGTACCGGACTTAGGGGGGGGGGCTACGAGCAGTACTTC	CASSTGLRGGGYEQYF
15	TRBJ2-5	many	NA	TRBV7-2	TGTGCCAGCAGCTTAGTACTACTAGCTTCAGAGACCCAGTACTTC	CASSLVLLASETQYF
18	TRBJ2-1	NA	TRBD1	TRBV15	TGTGCCACCAGCAGAGGGACAGGGGGTATGACTAGTAACAATGAGCAGTTCTTC	CATSRGTGGMTSNNEQFF
16	TRBJ2-7	many	TRBD1	TRBV5-1	TGCGCCAGCAGCTCATCCCTTTTTGGGACAGCGTACGAGCAGTACTTC	CASSSSLFGTAYEQYF
15	TRBJ2-5	many	TRBD2	TRBV5-6	TGTGCCAGCAGCCACGGACTAGCGGGACAAGAGACCCAGTACTTC	CASSHGLAGQETQYF
14	TRBJ1-1	many	NA	TRBV12-3/TRBV12-4	TGTGCCAGCAGTAGAAAGGGGCTGGACCCTGAAGCTTTCTTT	CASSRKGLDPEAFF
13	TRBJ2-7	many	TRBD1	TRBV20-1	TGCAGTGTCCCGAACCGGGACAGGTACGAGCAGTACTTC	CSVPNRDRYEQYF
19	TRBJ2-1	many	TRBD2	TRBV20-1	TGCAGTGCTAGGCTCACTACAAGGGGTCTACTAGCGGGAGGGGCTGAGCAGTTCTTC	CSARLTTRGLLAGGAEQFF
19	TRBJ2-1	few	TRBD2	TRBV7-2	TGTGCCAGCAGCTTCCAACTGGGACTAGCGGGAGGCTTATACAATGAGCAGTTCTTC	CASSFQLGLAGGLYNEQFF
15	TRBJ2-7	many	TRBD2	TRBV20-1	TGCAGTGCCCAGGGGACTAGCGGGAGGGCCTACGAGCAGTACTTC	CSAQGTSGRAYEQYF
15	TRBJ2-1	few	NA	TRBV12-5	TGTGCTAGTGGTTTGACTCCGAGCTCCTACAATGAGCAGTTCTTC	CASGLTPSSYNEQFF
15	TRBJ2-1	NA	NA	TRBV6-1	TGTGCCAGCAGTGAACAGGGGAATGGGTACAATGAGCAGTTCTTC	CASSEQGNGYNEQFF
14	TRBJ2-5	NA	TRBD2	TRBV20-1	TGCAGTGGGGAGACTAGCGGGTTTCAAGAGACCCAGTACTTC	CSGETSGFQETQYF
15	TRBJ2-1	many	NA	TRBV5-1	TGCGCCAGCAGCTTGGCCGCGACTAACAACAATGAGCAGTTCTTC	CASSLAATNNNEQFF
14	TRBJ2-7	many	NA	TRBV28	TGTGCCAGCAGTTTCGGCAGGGGTTCCTACGAGCAGTACTTC	CASSFGRGSYEQYF
15	TRBJ2-7	NA	NA	TRBV6-2/TRBV6-3	TGTGCCAGCAGTTACTCGGCGGGGACTTCCTACGAGCAGTACTTC	CASSYSAGTSYEQYF
15	TRBJ1-1	many	TRBD1	TRBV9	TGTGCCAGCAGCCCCCGACAGGGTATACACACTGAAGCTTTCTTT	CASSPRQGIHTEAFF
14	TRBJ1-1	few	NA	TRBV20-1	TGCAGTGCTAGAGAAGTAACAGTCGGAACTGAAGCTTTCTTT	CSAREVTVGTEAFF
15	TRBJ2-7	NA	NA	TRBV6-1	TGTGCCAGCACCCCCCACCGGGACTCCTCCTACGAGCAGTACTTC	CASTPHRDSSYEQYF
17	TRBJ2-1	few	TRBD1	TRBV7-9	TGTGCCAGCAGCTTACTCGCGGGACAGGGTTACAACAATGAGCAGTTCTTC	CASSLLAGQGYNNEQFF
16	TRBJ2-4	NA	NA	TRBV4-1	TGCGCCAGCAGCCAAGTGGGGGGAGAAGTCGGAAACATTCAGTACTTC	CASSQVGGEVGNIQYF
18	TRBJ2-3	NA	TRBD2	TRBV7-9	TGTGCCAGCAGCCGGCCGGGACTAGCGGGAGGCAACACAGATACGCAGTATTTT	CASSRPGLAGGNTDTQYF
14	TRBJ1-6	NA	NA	TRBV6-1	TGTGCCAGCAGTCCCCAAAGGGTTGTTTCACCCCTCCACTTT	CASSPQRVVSPLHF
14	TRBJ2-5	many	NA	TRBV28	TGTGCCAGCAACCCGACAGGCTTAAGGGAGACCCAGTACTTC	CASNPTGLRETQYF
16	TRBJ2-1	few	TRBD2	TRBV24-1	TGTGCCACCAGTGCCCCGACTAGCGGGAACTACAATGAGCAGTTCTTC	CATSAPTSGNYNEQFF
17	TRBJ2-6	many	NA	TRBV28	TGTGCCAGCAGTTTGGTGGGGCTGAGCTCTGGGGCCAACGTCCTGACTTTC	CASSLVGLSSGANVLTF
15	TRBJ1-5	many	NA	TRBV20-1	TGCAGTGCTAGAGATCCAGGGGTCGGCAATCAGCCCCAGCATTTT	CSARDPGVGNQPQHF
15	TRBJ2-3	NA	TRBD2	TRBV7-2	TGTGCCAGCAGCTTACGGCTAGCGGACACAGATACGCAGTATTTT	CASSLRLADTDTQYF
13	TRBJ1-2	many	NA	TRBV28	TGTGCCAGCAGTTTTGCGACAGTCTATGGCTACACCTTC	CASSFATVYGYTF
15	TRBJ2-1	NA	TRBD2	TRBV28	TGTGCCAGCCAGACCCGACTAGCGGGAGCTTCGCCCAAGTTCTTC	CASQTRLAGASPKFF
14	TRBJ2-7	NA	TRBD2	TRBV20-1	TGCAGTGCTAGAGTGGGGACTACGGGGCTGGAGCAGTACTTC	CSARVGTTGLEQYF
14	TRBJ2-1	few	NA	TRBV7-3	TGTGCCAGCAGCTTAATCCCCTCCTACAATGAGCAGTTCTTC	CASSLIPSYNEQFF
15	TRBJ1-1	many	NA	TRBV30	TGTGCCTGGAGTACCTCAACAAGAATGAACACTGAAGCTTTCTTT	CAWSTSTRMNTEAFF
14	TRBJ2-4	many	TRBD2	TRBV5-1	TGCGCCAGCAGCTTGGGCGCGGCGGGGGACATTCAGTACTTC	CASSLGAAGDIQYF
15	TRBJ2-5	NA	NA	TRBV5-1	TGCGCCAGCAGTGAGACACAGGGATTTCGAGAGACCCAGTACTTC	CASSETQGFRETQYF
14	TRBJ2-6	NA	NA	TRBV7-3	TGTGCCAGCAGGGACGACTCTGGGGCCAACGTCCTGACTTTC	CASRDDSGANVLTF
15	TRBJ2-7	many	TRBD1	TRBV12-5	TGTGCTAGTGGTTCCGCCGGGACAGGGTCCTACGAGCAGTACTTC	CASGSAGTGSYEQYF
15	TRBJ2-1	many	TRBD2	TRBV28	TGTGCCAGCAGTTTAGGACTAGAGGGGAACAATGAGCAGTTCTTC	CASSLGLEGNNEQFF
14	TRBJ2-1	many	TRBD2	TRBV12-3/TRBV12-4	TGTGCCAGCAGACCTACTAGCGTGGGAAATGAGCAGTTCTTC	CASRPTSVGNEQFF
14	TRBJ2-5	NA	NA	TRBV6-5	TGTGCCAGCAGTTACACAACAGCCCAAGAGACCCAGTACTTC	CASSYTTAQETQYF